This T cell receptor (beta chain) was sequenced for a study of post-analysis software for immune sequencing data. General observations from the study: Five or six TRBV segments, TRBV5-6, TRBV5-1 and TRBV20-1 among them, were found more frequent in patients than controls.

TCR beta cDNA libraries included unique molecular identifiers. TCRdb passed the PCR reads through MiXCR, listing each CDR3 protein once. This table holds 700,000 to 900,000 distinct CDR3 sequences, roughly 50% found once. This clonotype was seen once. Its antigen is unidentified. V trimming: 0 bases; J trimming: 9 bases; junction bases outside the gene matches: 8. The germline gives CDR1 SGHTA, CDR2 FQGNSA. CDR3 size: 15 residues. The V and J genes are TRBV7-2 and TRBJ2-1, with 7 bases matching TRBD2. The TCR originated in a girl aged 5-17 years with multiple sclerosis. Sequencing used blood. The CDR3 protein is CASSLAGRGRGEQFF. CDR3 DNA: TGTGCCAGCAGCTTAGCGGGACGGGGGAGGGGTGAGCAGTTCTTC.